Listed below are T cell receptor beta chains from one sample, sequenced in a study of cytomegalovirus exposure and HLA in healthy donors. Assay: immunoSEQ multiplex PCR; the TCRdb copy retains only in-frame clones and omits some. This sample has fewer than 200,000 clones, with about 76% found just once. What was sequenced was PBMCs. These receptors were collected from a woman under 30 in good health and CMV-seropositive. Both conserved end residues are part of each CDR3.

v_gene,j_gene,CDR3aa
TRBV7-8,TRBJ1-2,CASSSTGVGYTF
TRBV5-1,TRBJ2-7,CASSLAPFDEQYF
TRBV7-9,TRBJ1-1,CASSPLWRQGAYTEAFF
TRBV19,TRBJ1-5,CASSGWTGDYYSNQPQHF
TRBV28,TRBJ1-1,CASSLWSDMNTEAFF
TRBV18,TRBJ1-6,CASSPPDRTAFNSPLHF
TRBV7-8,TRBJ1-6,CASSWGGQGPNSPLHF
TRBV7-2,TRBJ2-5,CASSQRLAGVETQYF
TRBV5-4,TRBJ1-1,CASSFGVSVNTEAFF
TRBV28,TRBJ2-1,CASRRGRGDHEQFF
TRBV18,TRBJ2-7,CASSPGTGYEQYF
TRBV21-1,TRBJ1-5,CASSTTWTVSNQPQHF
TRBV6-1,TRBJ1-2,CASSEPGRGYTF
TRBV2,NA,CASSRDRGQETQYF
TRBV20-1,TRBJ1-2,CSARRQIGYTF
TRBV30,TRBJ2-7,CAWSVLQGDPRYEQYF
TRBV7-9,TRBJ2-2,CASSLRDGPNTGELFF
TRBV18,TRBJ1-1,CASSPEGGPNTEAFF
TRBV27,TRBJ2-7,CASSPQGGEQYF
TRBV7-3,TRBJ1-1,CASSIQGGEAFF
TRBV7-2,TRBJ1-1,CASSLAGTVEAFF
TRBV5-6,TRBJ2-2,CASSILQGQGGTGELFF
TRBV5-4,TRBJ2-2,CASSSQRGNTGELFF
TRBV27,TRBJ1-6,CASSLDRDNSPLHF
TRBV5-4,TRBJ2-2,CASSLGRDTGELFF
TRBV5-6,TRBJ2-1,CASSQTSGGGEQFF
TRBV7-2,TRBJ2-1,CASSPQGAHYNEQFF
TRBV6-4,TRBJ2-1,CASSESGLAGGLSSYNEQFF
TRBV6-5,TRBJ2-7,CASSYGSGGAYEQYF
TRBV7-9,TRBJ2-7,CSSSSTGFEQYF
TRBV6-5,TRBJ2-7,CASSYSGGSYEQYF
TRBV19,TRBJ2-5,CASSRQPLLSRETQYF
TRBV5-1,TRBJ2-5,CASSWEGLPDGETQYF
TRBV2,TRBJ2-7,CASGTQAYEQYF
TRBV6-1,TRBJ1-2,CASSGRQGSYGYTF
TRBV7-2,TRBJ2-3,CASSSASGGVEDTQYF
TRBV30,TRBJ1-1,CASSRSLNTEAFF
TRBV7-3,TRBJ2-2,CASSLLAPTNTGELFF
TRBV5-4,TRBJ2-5,CASSLANQETQYF
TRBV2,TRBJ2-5,CASSESSRVETQYF
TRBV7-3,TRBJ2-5,CASSSGQQETQYF
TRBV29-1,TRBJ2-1,CSVEGTGVLPNNEQFF
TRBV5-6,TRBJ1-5,CASSLFRGAVNQPQHF
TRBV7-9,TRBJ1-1,CASSLKGSVNTEAFF
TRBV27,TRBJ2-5,CASSKQGAGETQYF
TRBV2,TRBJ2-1,CASSERPGQGYNEQFF
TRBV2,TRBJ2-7,CASSEASGLPYEQYF
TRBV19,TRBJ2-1,CASRPSGVYYNEQFF
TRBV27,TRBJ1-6,CATSGGPSYNSPLHF
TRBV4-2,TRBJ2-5,CASSQATSIETQYF
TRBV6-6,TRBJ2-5,CASSSGAAQETQYF
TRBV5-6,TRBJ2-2,CASTGGGGRIELFF
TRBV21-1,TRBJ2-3,CASSKSGRQVCFGTDTQYF
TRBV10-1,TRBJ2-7,CASSTESSYEQYF
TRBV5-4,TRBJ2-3,CASSLAPGQGDDTQYF